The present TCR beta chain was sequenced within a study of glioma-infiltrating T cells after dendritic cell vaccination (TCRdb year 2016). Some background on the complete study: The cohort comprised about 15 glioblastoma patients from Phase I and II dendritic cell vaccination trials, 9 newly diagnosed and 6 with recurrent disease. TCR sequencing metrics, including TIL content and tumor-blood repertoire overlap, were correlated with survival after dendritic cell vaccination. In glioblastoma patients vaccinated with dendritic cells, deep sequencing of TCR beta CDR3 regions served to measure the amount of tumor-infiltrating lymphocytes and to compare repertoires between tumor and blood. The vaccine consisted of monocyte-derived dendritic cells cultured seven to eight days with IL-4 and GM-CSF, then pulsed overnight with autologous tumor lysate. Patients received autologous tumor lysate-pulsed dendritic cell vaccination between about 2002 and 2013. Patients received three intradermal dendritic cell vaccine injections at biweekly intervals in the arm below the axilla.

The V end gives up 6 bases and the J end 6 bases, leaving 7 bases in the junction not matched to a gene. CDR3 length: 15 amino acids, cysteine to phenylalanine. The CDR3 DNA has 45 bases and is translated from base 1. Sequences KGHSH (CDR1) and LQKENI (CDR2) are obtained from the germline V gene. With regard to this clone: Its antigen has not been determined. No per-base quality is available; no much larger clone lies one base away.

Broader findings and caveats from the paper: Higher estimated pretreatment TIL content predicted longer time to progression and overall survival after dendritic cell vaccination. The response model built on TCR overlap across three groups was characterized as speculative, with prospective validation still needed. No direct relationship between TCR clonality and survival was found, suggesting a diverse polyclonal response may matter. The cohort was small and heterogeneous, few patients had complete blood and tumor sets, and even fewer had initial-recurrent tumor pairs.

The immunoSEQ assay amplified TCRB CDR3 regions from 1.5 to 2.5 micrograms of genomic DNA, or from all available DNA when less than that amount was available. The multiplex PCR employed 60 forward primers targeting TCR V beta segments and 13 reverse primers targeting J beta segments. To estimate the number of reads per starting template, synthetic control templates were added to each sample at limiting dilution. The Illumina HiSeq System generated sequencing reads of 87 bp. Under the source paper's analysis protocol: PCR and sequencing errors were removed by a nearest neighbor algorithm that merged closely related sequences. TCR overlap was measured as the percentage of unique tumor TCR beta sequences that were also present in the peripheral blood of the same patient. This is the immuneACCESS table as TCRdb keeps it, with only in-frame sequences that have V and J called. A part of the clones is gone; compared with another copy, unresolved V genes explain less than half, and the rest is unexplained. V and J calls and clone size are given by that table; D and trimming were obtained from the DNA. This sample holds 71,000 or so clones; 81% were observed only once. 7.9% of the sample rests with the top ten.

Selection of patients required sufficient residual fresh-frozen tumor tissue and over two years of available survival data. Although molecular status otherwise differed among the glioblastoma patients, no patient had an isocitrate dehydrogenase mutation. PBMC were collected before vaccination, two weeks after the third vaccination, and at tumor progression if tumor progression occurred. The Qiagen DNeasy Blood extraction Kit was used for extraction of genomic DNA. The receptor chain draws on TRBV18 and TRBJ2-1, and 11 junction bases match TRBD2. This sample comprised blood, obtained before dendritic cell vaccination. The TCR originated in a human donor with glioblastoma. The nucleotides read TGTGCCAGCTCCTTACTAGCGGGGGAAGCCAATGAGCAGTTCTTC. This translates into CASSLLAGEANEQFF.